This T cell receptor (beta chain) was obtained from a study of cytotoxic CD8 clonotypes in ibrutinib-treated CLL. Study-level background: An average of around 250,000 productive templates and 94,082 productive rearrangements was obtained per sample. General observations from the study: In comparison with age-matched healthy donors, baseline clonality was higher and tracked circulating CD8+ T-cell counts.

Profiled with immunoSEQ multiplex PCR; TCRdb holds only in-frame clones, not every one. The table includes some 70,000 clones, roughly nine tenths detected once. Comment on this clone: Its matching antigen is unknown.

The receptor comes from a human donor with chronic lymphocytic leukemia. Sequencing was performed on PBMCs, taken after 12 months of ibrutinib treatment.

The CDR3 DNA follows: TGTGCCAGCAGTTGGACAGGATCCGTACGCGAGCAGTACTTC. Its protein is CASSWTGSVREQYF. The J gene is TRBJ2-7, the V gene TRBV9, with 7 bases lining up with TRBD1. CDR1 is SGDLS, CDR2 YYNGEE, per germline. CDR3 length: 14 residues. J was trimmed by 6 bases and V by 5 bases; bases with no gene match: 11.